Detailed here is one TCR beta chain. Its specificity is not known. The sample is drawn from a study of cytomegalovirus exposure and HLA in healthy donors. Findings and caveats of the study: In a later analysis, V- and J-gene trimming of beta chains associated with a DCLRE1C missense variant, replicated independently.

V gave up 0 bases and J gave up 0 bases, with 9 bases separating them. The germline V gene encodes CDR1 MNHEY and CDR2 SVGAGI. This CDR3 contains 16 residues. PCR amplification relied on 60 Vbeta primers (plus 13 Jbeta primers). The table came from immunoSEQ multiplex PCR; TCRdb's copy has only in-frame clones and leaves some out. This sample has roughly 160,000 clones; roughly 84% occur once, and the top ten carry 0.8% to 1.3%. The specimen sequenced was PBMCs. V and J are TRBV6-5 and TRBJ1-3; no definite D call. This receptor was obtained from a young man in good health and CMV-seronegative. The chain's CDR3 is CASSYSRSSSGNTIYF. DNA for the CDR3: TGTGCCAGCAGTTACTCGAGGTCCTCCTCTGGAAACACCATATATTTT.